The 22 T cell receptor beta chains listed next were all sequenced from one sample in a study of immune cell composition in non-small cell lung cancer (dated by TCRdb to 2016 to 2017). Normal lung samples came from the same patient and consisted of non-adjacent lung tissue collected as far from the tumour as possible, at a distance of at least 3 cm. The library was prepared using the immunoSEQ multiplex PCR assay. TCRdb carries this immuneACCESS record with in-frame sequences only. Its versions omit some clonotypes, under half of them owing to an unresolved V gene in the studies checked, with the rest unexplained. Here the sample has some 6,600 clones; about four fifths occur a single time. Together, the top ten hold over 7% of the sample. The specimen was non-adjacent lung tissue. The receptors were gathered from a human donor with non-small cell lung cancer.

V is TRBV18 and J is TRBJ1-2, with no clear D. Germline V gives CDR1 KGHSH, CDR2 LQKENI. V was clipped by 5 bases and J by 8 bases, with 12 bases between them. The CDR3 spans 12 residues. CDR3 nucleotides: TGTGCCAGCTCATATCAGGAAAGCGGCTACACCTTC. This translates into CASSYQESGYTF.

The gene calls are TRBV7-2 and TRBJ1-4, with D uncertain. Deletions cut 5 bases from V and 8 bases from J, with 18 bases between. The CDR3 runs to 15 residues. CDR1 and CDR2 (germline): SGHTA, FQGNSA. CDR3 protein: CASSPRRGAGEKLFF. CDR3 nucleotides: TGTGCCAGCAGCCCCCGACGGGGTGCCGGAGAAAAACTGTTTTTT.

Only a few counts were recorded for this clone. CDR3 sequence (DNA): TGTGCCAGCAGTTTAACCCCTCGGGGTCCCTTTGAAGCTTTCTTT. The encoded protein is CASSLTPRGPFEAFF. The V gene is TRBV27, the J gene TRBJ1-1; D remains ambiguous. The V gene lost 2 bases and the J gene lost 7 bases, with 17 bases spanning the gap. Germline V gives CDR1 MNHEY, CDR2 SMNVEV (reference sequence). The CDR3 runs to 15 residues.

In its sample, this clone was seen once. This chain joins TRBV4-3 and TRBJ2-2; D unclear. V was cut by 2 bases and J by 2 bases, with 6 bases left in between. The CDR3 length is 14 residues. Germline-derived CDR1 and CDR2 are LGHNA and YSLEER. In nucleotides, the CDR3 is TGCGCCAGCAGCCAACCGACTAACACCGGGGAGCTGTTTTTT. This encodes CASSQPTNTGELFF.

The genes are TRBV28 and TRBJ1-1; D is undetermined. Germline CDR1 is MDHEN and CDR2 is SYDVKM. Trimming left V 1 base short and J 7 bases short, with 7 bases between. This CDR3 comprises 12 residues. The CDR3: CASSLSTREAFF. CDR3 coding DNA: TGTGCCAGCAGTTTATCCACGCGTGAAGCTTTCTTT.

V is TRBV5-8 and J is TRBJ2-1; possible D gene TRBD2, 5 bases. Trimming left V 2 bases short and J 10 bases short, with 16 bases between. Germline V gene data show CDR1 as SGHTS and CDR2 as YDEGEE. CDR3 size: 14 residues. For the CDR3, the DNA is TGTGCCAGCAGCTTCGGGATGGGGAATGAAGAGCAGTTCTTC. Translation gives CASSFGMGNEEQFF.

The V and J genes are TRBV5-6 and TRBJ2-2; unclear D gene. The CDR3 contains 11 residues. The germline gives CDR1 SGHDT, CDR2 YYEEEE. V shed 5 bases and J shed 7 bases, with 6 bases lying between them. As DNA, the CDR3 is TGTGCCAGCAGGCGGAGCGGGGAGCTGTTTTTT. Amino acid sequence: CASRRSGELFF.

V and J are TRBV7-2 and TRBJ1-5; no reliable D call. The germline gives CDR1 SGHTA, CDR2 FQGNSA. The ends were cut back, 5 bases at V and 5 bases at J, with 10 bases in the middle. This CDR3 has 13 amino acids. This CDR3 reads CASSPWGDQPQHF. As DNA, the CDR3 is TGTGCCAGCAGCCCTTGGGGAGATCAGCCCCAGCATTTT.

This chain links TRBV5-6 with TRBJ1-2; a weak D match, TRBD1 (6 bases). Germline V gene sequence: CDR1 SGHDT, CDR2 YYEEEE. With 2 bases removed from V and 2 bases from J, the gap between germline ends came to 16 bases. The CDR3 is 16 amino acids. CDR3 in amino acids: CASSLPFGGRNYGYTF. The CDR3 DNA reads as TGTGCCAGCAGCTTACCGTTCGGGGGGCGGAACTATGGCTACACCTTC.

The V gene is TRBV28, the J gene TRBJ2-7; no clear D. Between the trimmed V and J ends, which lost 5 bases and 3 bases, there was a span of 14 bases. This CDR3 has 14 amino acids. Germline V gene lookup returns CDR1 MDHEN and CDR2 SYDVKM. The CDR3 sequence: CASSTNQELYEQYF. The CDR3 DNA is TGTGCCAGCAGTACCAACCAGGAACTCTACGAGCAGTACTTC. The complete variable domain, with remaining parts taken from reference TRBV28 and TRBJ2-7, reads DVKVTQSSRYLVKRTGEKVFLECVQDMDHENMFWYRQDPGLGLRLIYFSYDVKMKEKGDIPEGYSVSREKKERFSLILESASTNQTSMYLCASSTNQELYEQYFGPGTRLTVT.

This clone was seen only once. The chain has TRBV7-2 and TRBJ2-3; 9 positions agree with TRBD1. The V and J ends lost 5 bases and 2 bases, in that order; junction bases with no gene match: 8. The germline V gene encodes CDR1 SGHTA and CDR2 FQGNSA. There are 16 residues in the CDR3. In nucleotides, the CDR3 is TGTGCCAGCAGCCAGGGACAGGGTCACTACACAGATACGCAGTATTTT. This sequence encodes CASSQGQGHYTDTQYF.

This clone was recorded once. This CDR3 is CASSSPRQGVLGVGYTF. The DNA for the CDR3 is TGTGCCAGCAGCTCGCCGAGACAGGGGGTCCTTGGGGTTGGCTACACCTTC. The chain links TRBV5-4 to TRBJ1-2; 9 bases agree with TRBD1. CDR1 is SGHNT, CDR2 YYREEE, per germline (reference sequence). V was clipped by 3 bases and J by 7 bases; unmatched bases: 16. The CDR3 is 17 residues long.

The genes are TRBV7-8 and TRBJ2-5, with D unclear. This CDR3 is 15 amino acids long. From germline, CDR1 is SGHVS and CDR2 FQNEAQ. V was shortened by 1 base and J by 5 bases, with 14 bases between the two germline ends. CDR3 in amino acids: CASSLVTVRTETQYF. The CDR3 DNA is TGTGCCAGCAGCTTAGTGACTGTTAGAACGGAGACCCAGTACTTC.

In this sample, this clone turned up once. The chain employs TRBV11-2 and TRBJ1-1; D unclear. Trimming cost V 7 bases and J 2 bases, with 17 bases left between them. This CDR3 is 15 amino acids long. From germline, CDR1 is SGHAT and CDR2 FQNNGV. CDR3 residues: CASTSSGSDNTEAFF. The CDR3 region has the DNA TGTGCCAGCACATCGTCCGGGAGCGATAACACTGAAGCTTTCTTT.

This clone was counted a single time. The V gene is TRBV4-2, the J gene TRBJ1-4; tentative D call: TRBD1 (6 bases). Trimming shortened V by 0 bases and J by 8 bases, and 10 bases separated the two germline ends. The germline V gene has CDR1 LGHNA and CDR2 YNFKEQ. CDR3 length: 14 residues. The CDR3 region is CASSQDKGHEKLFF. CDR3 nucleotides: TGTGCCAGCAGCCAAGATAAGGGACACGAAAAACTGTTTTTT.

This chain links TRBV19 with TRBJ1-1; no definite D call. Germline CDR1 LNHDA, CDR2 SQIVND (reference sequence). Deletions cut 3 bases from V and 0 bases from J, with 11 bases between. The CDR3 spans 15 residues. The CDR3 coding sequence is TGTGCCAGTAGTATTGGAGAGGTATTGAACACTGAAGCTTTCTTT. It translates to CASSIGEVLNTEAFF.

This rearrangement joins TRBV19 to TRBJ2-5; TRBD2 matches 7 bases. Germline CDR1 reads LNHDA; CDR2 reads SQIVND (reference sequence). V trimming: 5 bases; J trimming: 5 bases; junction bases outside the gene matches: 11. The CDR3 consists of 15 residues. The DNA for the CDR3 is TGTGCCAGTAGTTCAACTAGCGCCCAAAGGGAGACCCAGTACTTC. It translates to CASSSTSAQRETQYF.

CDR3 nucleotides: TGTGCCAGCAGTGACCCCGACAGGGTGAACACTGAAGCTTTCTTT. It yields the protein CASSDPDRVNTEAFF. The chain couples TRBV6-1 to TRBJ1-1; 7 bases are shared with TRBD1. CDR3 length equals 15 residues. Germline CDR1 MNHNS, CDR2 SASEGT. After removal of 3 bases from V and 0 bases from J, the junction contained 4 bases not matched to a gene.

This chain links TRBV19 with TRBJ2-2; D possibly corresponds to TRBD1 (6 bases). CDR1 LNHDA and CDR2 SQIVND come from the germline V gene (reference sequence). This CDR3 has 16 residues. V lost 5 bases, J lost 8 bases, and 21 bases lay in between. Here the CDR3 reads CASSGLLGSGEGELFF. CDR3 bases: TGTGCCAGTAGTGGTCTTCTGGGTTCAGGGGAGGGGGAGCTGTTTTTT.

This clone turned up a few times. The chain links TRBV5-4 to TRBJ1-6, with 11 bases identical to TRBD1. The CDR3 runs 16 residues. In germline, CDR1 is SGHNT, CDR2 YYREEE (reference sequence). V gave up 4 bases and J gave up 6 bases; unmatched junction bases: 6. This CDR3 reads CASSAGQGGANSPLHF. CDR3 coding DNA: TGTGCCAGCAGCGCGGGACAGGGGGGGGCTAATTCACCCCTCCACTTT.

This sequence joins TRBV5-1 and TRBJ1-5, with a tentative D call TRBD1 (5 bases). This CDR3 contains 15 residues. Germline CDR1 is SGHRS and CDR2 is YFSETQ. Deletions cut 3 bases from V and 3 bases from J, with 13 bases between. CDR3 loop: CASSYTPGDNQPQHF. In DNA form, the CDR3 reads TGCGCCAGCAGCTATACGCCGGGGGACAATCAGCCCCAGCATTTT.

V usage is TRBV29-1 and J usage is TRBJ2-3; possibly TRBD2 for D (6 bases). V was shortened by 5 bases and J by 4 bases, with 19 bases between the two germline ends. The CDR3 has 15 residues. Germline-derived CDR1 and CDR2 are SQVTM and ANQGSEA. The CDR3 loop reads CSVRGGIPSADTQYF. The CDR3 bases are TGCAGCGTTAGAGGCGGGATCCCCTCCGCAGATACGCAGTATTTT.